This T cell receptor beta chain was profiled in a study of T cells in Graves' hyperthyroidism and ophthalmopathy. Study-wide results and caveats: Before onset, by a median of approximately 5.9 months, the model predicted ophthalmopathy.

This CDR3 has 16 residues. V lost 9 bases and J 9 bases, leaving 26 bases between the germline ends. The germline CDR1 and CDR2 sequences are KGHDR and SFDVKD. Amplification of TCR beta CDR3 regions was performed using RNA transcripts as template. When the TCR CDR3 underwent first-round RT-PCR, the HTBI primer set was used. Each CDR3 protein is one row after TCRdb ran MiXCR on the multiplex PCR reads. This table has around 500,000 distinct CDR3 sequences, approximately 23% appearing once. In regard to this clonotype: Its antigen remains unknown.

Ophthalmopathy cases met thresholds of Clinical Activity Score at least 3, NOSPECS grade at least 4 and duration under 3 months. This clonotype was sampled from a woman in her 70s with Graves' ophthalmopathy. The sequenced material came from blood. This chain uses TRBV24-1 with TRBJ2-1; tentative D call: TRBD1 (6 bases). The CDR3 coding sequence is TGTGCCACCGCAATTAAGGGGACACGGAGCGGCGGTGAGCAGTTCTTC. This translates into CATAIKGTRSGGEQFF.